The 20 T cell receptor beta chains below come from one sample, sequenced in a study of monozygotic twins with inflammatory bowel disease. TCRdb reprocessed the 5' RACE reads; each CDR3 protein has one entry and no DNA is given. This sample contains approximately 390,000 distinct CDR3 sequences. The material sequenced was blood. These receptors were collected from a human donor with ulcerative colitis or Crohn's disease, or a healthy co-twin of an affected twin (not recorded which).

V is TRBV6-1 and J is TRBJ1-5; TCRdb returns TRBD1, unconfirmable since there is no DNA. The CDR3 totals 14 residues. CDR1 MNHNS and CDR2 SASEGT come from the germline V gene. CDR3 protein: CASKGQGRNQPQHF.

The rearrangement uses TRBV11-3 and TRBJ1-4. Germline CDR1 is SGHNT and CDR2 is YENEEA. This CDR3 contains 16 residues. The CDR3 region is CADYGYRGPTNEKLFF.

The V gene is TRBV5-5, the J gene TRBJ1-5; TCRdb picks TRBD1, but there is no DNA to check that call. CDR1 and CDR2 (germline): SGHKS, YYEKEE (reference sequence). CDR3 size: 16 residues. CDR3 residues: CASSLAGGRNNQPQHF. The variable domain in full, completed from reference TRBV5-5 and TRBJ1-5, reads DAGVTQSPTHLIKTRGQQVTLRCSPISGHKSVSWYQQVLGQGPQFIFQYYEKEERGRGNFPDRFSARQFPNYSSELNVNALLLGDSALYLCASSLAGGRNNQPQHFGDGTRLSIL.

The rearrangement links TRBV5-1 to TRBJ2-2; no DNA is available, so the TRBD1 call from TCRdb remains unchecked. The CDR3 is 15 residues long. Germline V gives CDR1 SGHRS, CDR2 YFSETQ. Here the CDR3 reads CASHLRTGETGELFF.

The chain recombines TRBV27 with TRBJ1-2; lacking DNA, the TRBD1 call made by TCRdb goes unchecked. Per the germline V gene, CDR1 is MNHEY and CDR2 is SMNVEV (reference sequence). The CDR3 runs to 13 residues. CDR3 sequence: CASSQGVDYGYTF.

The gene calls are TRBV2 and TRBJ2-2; lacking DNA, the TRBD1 call made by TCRdb goes unchecked. This CDR3 contains 15 residues. From germline, CDR1 is SNHLY and CDR2 FYNNEI. CDR3 region: CASRVDRSNTGELFF.

CDR3 sequence: CSASRGGMNIQYF. The chain carries TRBV20-1 and TRBJ2-4; as DNA is missing, the TRBD2 call by TCRdb cannot be tested. Per germline, CDR1 DFQATT and CDR2 SNEGSKA (reference sequence). The CDR3 length is 13 residues.

The chain uses TRBV5-1 and TRBJ2-1. The length of the CDR3 is 13 residues. CDR1 is SGHRS, CDR2 YFSETQ, per germline. CDR3 sequence reads: CASSYSIDNEQFF.

The chain recombines TRBV6-2 or TRBV6-3 with TRBJ2-3; the TCRdb call, TRBD2, lacks DNA for checking. The V gene's germline CDR1 is MNHEY and CDR2 SVGEGT. The CDR3 length is 16 residues. CDR3 amino acids: CASRPLGGRATDTQYF.

V gene TRBV20-1 combines with J gene TRBJ2-7; TCRdb indicates TRBD1, and absent DNA this call remains unverified. The CDR3 loop spans 12 amino acids. CDR1 DFQATT and CDR2 SNEGSKA come from the germline V gene (reference sequence). CDR3: CSADTRTYEQYF.

The J gene is TRBJ2-2, the V gene TRBV7-9. The CDR3 has 15 amino acids. The germline CDR1 and CDR2 sequences are SEHNR and FQNEAQ (reference sequence). CDR3 sequence reads: CASPYASSNTGELFF.

The rearrangement uses TRBV7-9 and TRBJ2-7; lacking DNA, the TRBD1 call made by TCRdb goes unchecked. This CDR3 contains 16 residues. In germline, CDR1 is SEHNR, CDR2 FQNEAQ (reference sequence). CDR3 loop: CASSPPPGQGAYEQYF.

The genes are TRBV3-1 and TRBJ2-7. This CDR3 comprises 13 residues. Germline CDR1 reads LGHDT; CDR2 reads YNNKEL (reference sequence). The CDR3 spells CASSQEHMYEQYF.

The chain couples TRBV20-1 to TRBJ1-1; lacking DNA, the TRBD1 call made by TCRdb goes unchecked. The CDR3 covers 12 residues. Germline V lookup: CDR1 DFQATT, CDR2 SNEGSKA (reference sequence). The CDR3 here is CSARSGGSTAFF.

This chain joins TRBV7-3 and TRBJ2-7. Germline loops: CDR1 SGHTA, CDR2 FQGTGA. The CDR3 has 13 amino acids. The CDR3 reads CASSSNGLGEQYF.

V is TRBV5-1 and J is TRBJ2-1; the TCRdb D gene call, TRBD2, has no DNA to confirm it. The CDR3 is 15 amino acids. The germline V gene has CDR1 SGHRS and CDR2 YFSETQ. CDR3: CASQGGSGIHNELFF.

The rearrangement joins TRBV6-1 to TRBJ2-2; the D call from TCRdb, TRBD1, cannot be confirmed without DNA. Germline V gene sequence: CDR1 MNHNS, CDR2 SASEGT. The CDR3 extends over 14 amino acids. CDR3 sequence reads: CASRSGGRSGELFF.

The chain recombines TRBV7-2 with TRBJ1-2. The germline gives CDR1 SGHTA, CDR2 FQGNSA. The CDR3 totals 15 residues. CDR3 amino acids: CASRLGLTENYGYTF.

V gene TRBV19 combines with J gene TRBJ2-2; TCRdb designates TRBD1, a call that cannot be tested without DNA. Germline V gene data show CDR1 as LNHDA and CDR2 as SQIVND (reference sequence). CDR3 length: 13 residues. The CDR3 region is CASSMPGPGELFF.

The chain links TRBV9 to TRBJ2-3; TCRdb picks TRBD1, but there is no DNA to check that call. The CDR3 spans 14 residues. Germline loops: CDR1 SGDLS, CDR2 YYNGEE. CDR3 residues: CPSSEDSFTDTQYF. Full variable domain (missing parts from reference TRBV9 and TRBJ2-3): DSGVTQTPKHLITATGQRVTLRCSPRSGDLSVYWYQQSLDQGLQFLIQYYNGEERAKGNILERFSAQQFPDLHSELNLSSLELGDSALYFCPSSEDSFTDTQYFGPGTRLTVL.